This T cell receptor (beta chain) was recorded in a study of blood T cell repertoires in COVID-19. Study information: From the United States, Italy and Spain came samples of acute and convalescent COVID-19. Sample material is recorded as cDNA or gDNA derived from T cells, B-cell-depleted T cells, or PBMCs.

From germline, CDR1 is MNHEY and CDR2 SMNVEV (reference sequence). The V and J ends lost 7 bases and 16 bases, in that order; junction bases with no gene match: 12. The CDR3 sequence is 13 residues long. In the source study's methods: Reference gene primer amplification gave estimated nucleated cell counts. Repertoires were generated with immunoSEQ multiplex PCR, while TCRdb's copy carries only in-frame clones and drops some. The V and J calls and clone size are taken from that table; D and trimming were inferred from the DNA. There are approximately 150,000 clones in the sample; around four fifths occur only once, and approximately 10% lies in the top ten.

The J gene is TRBJ2-1, the V gene TRBV27; 11 bases line up with TRBD1. The sequencing input was peripheral blood. The TCR sequence derives from a human donor in a cohort sampled during active COVID-19. The DNA for the CDR3 is TGTGCCAGCACTCAACTGGGACAGGGGGTGCAATTCTTC. This sequence encodes CASTQLGQGVQFF.